The rows below give T cell receptor beta chains drawn from one sample of a study of response to subunit inactivated influenza vaccine. TCRdb re-called the RT-PCR reads through MiXCR, storing one row per CDR3 protein. This sample has almost 600,000 distinct CDR3 sequences, with around 15% found just once. Specimen: PBMCs from blood, collected about 12 days after vaccination. The receptors were sampled from a man aged 50-60 years who received an inactivated influenza vaccine. Both conserved end residues are part of each CDR3. The D gene is left open where the match is weak. Some rows mark clone size as missing; the rest say once, few, many or name a class of expanded clone.

clone_size,j_call,d_call,v_call,cdr3_aa,cdr3_nt
few,TRBJ2-7,.,TRBV11-2,CASSLERISSYEQYF,TGTGCCAGCAGCTTGGAGCGAATAAGCTCCTACGAGCAGTACTTC
few,TRBJ2-5,.,TRBV24-1,CATSASETQYF,TGTGCCACCAGTGCCTCTGAGACCCAGTACTTC
few,TRBJ2-2,TRBD1,TRBV29-1,CSVLRQGADGELFF,TGCAGCGTACTACGACAGGGGGCGGACGGGGAGCTGTTTTTT
few,TRBJ2-5,.,TRBV29-1,CSVEVTPQTQYF,TGCAGCGTTGAAGTGACCCCGCAGACCCAGTACTTC
many,TRBJ1-3,.,TRBV7-2,CASSPRGRNTIYF,TGTGCCAGCAGCCCCCGCGGCCGAAACACCATATATTTT
.,TRBJ2-3,.,TRBV15,CATSSLDSIYRSTDTQYF,TGTGCCACCAGCAGCTTGGACAGCATCTATCGGAGCACAGATACGCAGTATTTT
many,TRBJ2-3,.,TRBV28,CASSSTRTPRETDTQYF,TGTGCCAGCAGTTCCACCCGGACCCCCAGGGAAACAGATACGCAGTATTTT
.,TRBJ2-1,TRBD2,TRBV4-1,CASSPKAGGAYNEQFF,TGCGCCAGCAGCCCCAAAGCGGGAGGCGCCTACAATGAGCAGTTCTTC
few,TRBJ2-1,.,TRBV28,CASSPPLYEQFF,TGTGCCAGCAGTCCTCCTCTCTATGAGCAGTTCTTC
many,TRBJ1-6,.,TRBV12-3/TRBV12-4,CASSDRFYGRSPLHF,TGTGCCAGCAGTGATCGGTTTTACGGTCGATCACCCCTCCACTTT
.,TRBJ2-5,.,TRBV10-3,CAISEFAGKIQETQYF,TGTGCCATCAGTGAGTTTGCAGGGAAAATTCAAGAGACCCAGTACTTC
.,TRBJ2-7,TRBD2,TRBV4-2,CASSQGLADSSYEQYF,TGTGCCAGCAGCCAAGGACTAGCGGATAGCTCCTACGAGCAGTACTTC
.,TRBJ2-7,TRBD2,TRBV30,CAWSQGLGESYEQYF,TGTGCCTGGAGTCAGGGACTAGGGGAGTCCTACGAGCAGTACTTC
.,TRBJ2-7,.,TRBV20-1,CSARHLTSYEQYF,TGCAGTGCTAGACACTTAACCTCCTACGAGCAGTACTTC
many,TRBJ1-5,TRBD1,TRBV6-2/TRBV6-3,CASRGQGRSQPQHF,TGTGCCAGCAGGGGACAGGGGAGAAGTCAGCCCCAGCATTTT
few,TRBJ1-3,.,TRBV9,CASSVGSGNTIYF,TGTGCCAGCAGCGTAGGCTCAGGAAACACCATATATTTT
.,TRBJ1-1,TRBD1,TRBV12-3/TRBV12-4,CASRPGTGFEAEAFF,TGTGCCAGCAGACCGGGGACAGGGTTTGAAGCTGAAGCTTTCTTT
few,TRBJ1-1,.,TRBV12-3/TRBV12-4,CASSLQGTTEAFF,TGTGCCAGCAGTTTGCAGGGGACGACTGAAGCTTTCTTT
.,TRBJ2-1,.,TRBV5-1,CASSFGMDEQFF,TGCGCCAGCAGTTTTGGGATGGATGAGCAGTTCTTC
many,TRBJ1-5,.,TRBV7-8,CASSLKGYSNQPQHF,TGTGCCAGCAGCTTAAAAGGGTATAGCAATCAGCCCCAGCATTTT
few,TRBJ1-1,.,TRBV9,CASSPGGSMNTEAFF,TGTGCCAGCAGCCCTGGGGGGTCCATGAACACTGAAGCTTTCTTT
.,TRBJ2-4,TRBD1,TRBV4-1,CASSRPGQSLAKNIQYF,TGCGCCAGCAGCCGACCGGGACAGTCTTTAGCCAAAAACATTCAGTACTTC
few,TRBJ2-1,TRBD1,TRBV28,CASSTFRDREINEQFF,TGTGCCAGCAGTACATTCCGAGACAGGGAGATAAATGAGCAGTTCTTC
.,TRBJ2-3,TRBD1,TRBV6-1,CASSPGTGGPDTQYF,TGTGCCAGCAGTCCCGGGACAGGGGGCCCAGATACGCAGTATTTT
few,TRBJ1-1,.,TRBV5-1,CASSNIQGNTEAFF,TGCGCCAGCAGCAACATACAGGGAAACACTGAAGCTTTCTTT
.,TRBJ2-3,.,TRBV20-1,CSARRGGAGDTQYF,TGCAGTGCTAGAAGGGGGGGGGCCGGAGATACGCAGTATTTT
.,TRBJ1-4,.,TRBV7-2,CASSSDTSNEKLFF,TGTGCCAGCAGCTCGGACACCTCTAATGAAAAACTGTTTTTT
.,TRBJ1-1,TRBD1,TRBV12-3/TRBV12-4,CASSPRTGGPSGAFF,TGTGCCAGCAGTCCGAGGACAGGGGGCCCCTCCGGAGCTTTCTTT
.,TRBJ2-4,TRBD2,TRBV5-5,CASSVAGGENIQYF,TGTGCCAGCAGCGTAGCCGGGGGGGAGAACATTCAGTACTTC
few,TRBJ1-2,.,TRBV28,CASSLDRRGYGYTF,TGTGCCAGCAGTTTAGACAGGCGGGGCTATGGCTACACCTTC
few,TRBJ2-1,TRBD1,TRBV20-1,CSARISGTASYNEQFF,TGCAGTGCTAGAATTTCTGGGACAGCGTCCTACAATGAGCAGTTCTTC
few,TRBJ2-1,TRBD2,TRBV6-1,CASSRNGGAFYNEQFF,TGTGCCAGCAGTAGAAACGGGGGGGCGTTTTACAATGAGCAGTTCTTC
.,TRBJ1-2,.,TRBV4-2,CASSQDGQSYGYTF,TGTGCCAGCAGCCAAGATGGTCAGAGCTATGGCTACACCTTC
.,TRBJ2-3,.,TRBV7-9,CASSLSQGLNTQYF,TGTGCCAGCAGCTTATCCCAGGGGTTGAATACGCAGTATTTT
.,TRBJ2-3,.,TRBV6-1,CASRAYRTDTQYF,TGTGCCAGCCGCGCATACCGCACAGATACGCAGTATTTT
.,TRBJ2-7,.,TRBV20-1,CSARATTDGEQYF,TGCAGTGCTAGAGCTACCACGGACGGCGAGCAGTACTTC
few,TRBJ2-7,TRBD1,TRBV7-9,CASSLGQGGSNEQYF,TGTGCCAGCAGCTTGGGACAGGGAGGTAGTAACGAGCAGTACTTC
.,TRBJ2-7,.,TRBV20-1,CSVKRPPSDEQYF,TGCAGTGTTAAAAGGCCCCCCAGCGACGAGCAGTACTTC
.,TRBJ2-1,TRBD2,TRBV4-3,CASSQEKWLAGYNEQFF,TGCGCCAGCAGCCAAGAAAAGTGGCTAGCGGGGTACAATGAGCAGTTCTTC
.,TRBJ2-2,TRBD2,TRBV10-3,CAIRGLAGDTGELFF,TGTGCCATCAGAGGACTAGCGGGGGACACCGGGGAGCTGTTTTTT
few,TRBJ1-1,.,TRBV5-1,CASRKNTEAFF,TGCGCCAGCAGGAAGAACACTGAAGCTTTCTTT
.,TRBJ2-1,TRBD1,TRBV4-1,CASSQSTGSYNEQFF,TGCGCCAGCAGCCAATCGACAGGGTCCTACAATGAGCAGTTCTTC
.,TRBJ2-2,TRBD2,TRBV9,CASSLLAEGYSGELFF,TGTGCCAGCAGCCTACTAGCGGAAGGCTACTCCGGGGAGCTGTTTTTT
.,TRBJ2-2,.,TRBV6-2/TRBV6-3,CASTQGTGELFF,TGTGCCAGCACCCAGGGAACCGGGGAGCTGTTTTTT
many,TRBJ2-3,TRBD2,TRBV12-3/TRBV12-4,CASSPGLATDTQYF,TGTGCCAGCAGTCCGGGACTAGCAACAGATACGCAGTATTTT
.,TRBJ2-5,.,TRBV11-1,CASSHAGRLVGYQETQYF,TGTGCCAGCAGCCATGCCGGACGGCTCGTGGGGTACCAAGAGACCCAGTACTTC